The entry below describes one T cell receptor (beta chain). These data originate in a study of blood T cell repertoires in COVID-19. Overall study context: The samples span acute and convalescent COVID-19 from the United States, Italy and Spain. In each case, the material was cDNA or gDNA derived from T cells, B-cell-depleted T cells, or PBMCs.

CDR1 and CDR2 from the germline V gene are LNHDA and SQIVND (reference sequence). The CDR3 length is 14 residues. V dropped 4 bases and J dropped 9; count of bases not matched to a gene: 4. Original handling: Amplification with reference gene primers provided the estimates of nucleated cell counts. This table comes from immunoSEQ multiplex PCR, and its TCRdb copy is limited to in-frame clones, with some not included. From that table come the V and J calls and clone size; the DNA was used to work out D and trimming. The sample consists of a few hundred thousand clones, approximately 80% of them appearing once.

V and J are TRBV19 and TRBJ1-6; 9 bases agree with TRBD1. The sample consisted of peripheral blood. This TCR derives from a man in his forties who had recovered from COVID-19. DNA of the CDR3: TGTGCCAGTAGTACGGGACAGGGAGGTTCACCCCTCCACTTT. Translated, it gives CASSTGQGGSPLHF.